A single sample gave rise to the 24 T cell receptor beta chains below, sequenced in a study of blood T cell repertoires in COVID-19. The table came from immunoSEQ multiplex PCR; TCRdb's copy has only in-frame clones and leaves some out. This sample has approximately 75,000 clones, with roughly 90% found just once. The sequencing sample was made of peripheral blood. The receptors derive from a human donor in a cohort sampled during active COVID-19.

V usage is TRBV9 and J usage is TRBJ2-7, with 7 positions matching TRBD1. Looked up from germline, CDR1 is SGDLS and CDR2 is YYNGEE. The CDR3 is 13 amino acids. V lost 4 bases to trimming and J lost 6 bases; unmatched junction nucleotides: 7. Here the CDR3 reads CASSTLPGGEQYF. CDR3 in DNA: TGTGCCAGCAGCACCCTACCAGGGGGCGAGCAGTACTTC.

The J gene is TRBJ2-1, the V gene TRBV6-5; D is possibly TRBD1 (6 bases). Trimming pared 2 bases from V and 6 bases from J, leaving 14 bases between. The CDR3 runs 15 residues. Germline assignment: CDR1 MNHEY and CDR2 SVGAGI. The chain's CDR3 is CASSYDNRVLNEQFF. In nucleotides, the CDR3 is TGTGCCAGCAGTTACGATAACAGGGTCCTCAATGAGCAGTTCTTC.

DNA for the CDR3: TGTGCCTGGAGTGGGCTAGGGGGCCTGGCTGATGGCTACACCTTC. Protein: CAWSGLGGLADGYTF. This rearrangement joins TRBV30 to TRBJ1-2, with TRBD1 matching over 7 bases. J gave up 6 bases and V 1 base, and 11 bases lay outside the gene matches. There are 15 residues in the CDR3. CDR1 and CDR2 from the germline V gene are GTSNPN and SVGIG (reference sequence).

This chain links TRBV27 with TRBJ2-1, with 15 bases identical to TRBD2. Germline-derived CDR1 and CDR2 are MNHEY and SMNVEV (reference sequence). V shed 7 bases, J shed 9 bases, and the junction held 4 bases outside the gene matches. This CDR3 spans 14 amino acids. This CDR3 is CASTWTSGGGEQFF. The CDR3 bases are TGTGCCAGCACCTGGACTAGCGGGGGGGGTGAGCAGTTCTTC.

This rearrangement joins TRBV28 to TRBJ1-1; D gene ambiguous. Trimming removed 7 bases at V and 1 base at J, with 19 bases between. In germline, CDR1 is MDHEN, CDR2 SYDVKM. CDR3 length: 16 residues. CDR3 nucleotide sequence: TGTGCCAGCATCCCTGACCTTCCCGGAGGGAACACTGAAGCTTTCTTT. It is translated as CASIPDLPGGNTEAFF.

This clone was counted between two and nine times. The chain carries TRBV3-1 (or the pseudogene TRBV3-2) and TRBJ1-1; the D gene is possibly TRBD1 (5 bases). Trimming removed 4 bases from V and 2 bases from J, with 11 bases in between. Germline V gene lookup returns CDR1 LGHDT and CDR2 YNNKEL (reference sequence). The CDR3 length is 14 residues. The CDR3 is CASSREDINTEAFF. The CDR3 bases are TGTGCCAGCAGCCGCGAGGACATAAACACTGAAGCTTTCTTT.

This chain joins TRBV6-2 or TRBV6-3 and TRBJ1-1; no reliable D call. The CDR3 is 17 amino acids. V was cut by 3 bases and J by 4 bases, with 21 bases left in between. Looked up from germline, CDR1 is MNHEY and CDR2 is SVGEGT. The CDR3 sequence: CASSYSGFGVGSTEAFF. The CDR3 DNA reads TGTGCCAGCAGTTATTCCGGGTTCGGGGTGGGTAGCACTGAAGCTTTCTTT.

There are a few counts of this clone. CDR3 amino acids: CASSEKTGSYGYTF. Written as DNA, the CDR3 is TGTGCCAGCAGTGAAAAGACAGGCTCATATGGCTACACCTTC. The chain carries TRBV2 and TRBJ1-2, with D tentatively TRBD1 (6 bases). This CDR3 is 14 amino acids long. V shed 2 bases and J shed 5 bases, with 12 bases lying between them. Germline CDR1 reads SNHLY; CDR2 reads FYNNEI.

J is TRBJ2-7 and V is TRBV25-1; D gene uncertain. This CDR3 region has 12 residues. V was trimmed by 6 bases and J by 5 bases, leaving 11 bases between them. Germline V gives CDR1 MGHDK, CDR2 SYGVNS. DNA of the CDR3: TGTGCCAGCAGACTGATGGGCCACGAGCAGTACTTC. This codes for CASRLMGHEQYF.

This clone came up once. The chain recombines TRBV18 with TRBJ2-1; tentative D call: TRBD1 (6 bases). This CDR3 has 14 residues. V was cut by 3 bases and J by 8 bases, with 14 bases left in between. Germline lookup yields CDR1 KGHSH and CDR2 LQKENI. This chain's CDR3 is CASSPSPTGDEQFF. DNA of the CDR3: TGTGCCAGCTCACCTTCACCGACAGGAGATGAGCAGTTCTTC. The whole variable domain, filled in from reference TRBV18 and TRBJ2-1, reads NAGVMQNPRHLVRRRGQEARLRCSPMKGHSHVYWYRQLPEEGLKFMVYLQKENIIDESGMPKERFSAEFPKEGPSILRIQQVVRGDSAAYFCASSPSPTGDEQFFGPGTRLTVL.

The CDR3 reads CASSPRGANQPQHF. For the CDR3, the DNA is TGTGCCAGCAGTCCCCGGGGGGCTAATCAGCCCCAGCATTTT. The chain uses TRBV27 and TRBJ1-5, with D maybe TRBD1 (6 bases). Germline CDR1 reads MNHEY; CDR2 reads SMNVEV (reference sequence). V gave up 5 bases and J gave up 4 bases, with 12 bases separating them. CDR3 length equals 14 residues.

The CDR3, as DNA: TGTGCCAGTATGGGGACATTCTACGAGCAGTACTTC. It is translated as CASMGTFYEQYF. The chain links TRBV6-5 to TRBJ2-7, with a possible D match to TRBD1 (6 bases). CDR1 MNHEY and CDR2 SVGAGI come from the germline V gene. The CDR3 covers 12 residues. The V gene lost 9 bases and the J gene lost 3 bases, with 12 bases spanning the gap.

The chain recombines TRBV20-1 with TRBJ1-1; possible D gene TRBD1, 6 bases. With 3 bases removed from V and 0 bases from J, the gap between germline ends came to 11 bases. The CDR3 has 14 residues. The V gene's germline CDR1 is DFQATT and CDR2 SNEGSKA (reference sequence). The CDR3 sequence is CSASNTGLNTEAFF. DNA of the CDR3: TGCAGTGCTAGTAATACAGGGTTGAACACTGAAGCTTTCTTT.

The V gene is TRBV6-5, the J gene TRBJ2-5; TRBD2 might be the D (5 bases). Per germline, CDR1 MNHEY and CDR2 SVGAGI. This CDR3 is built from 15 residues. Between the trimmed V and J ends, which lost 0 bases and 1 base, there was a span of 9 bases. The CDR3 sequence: CASSYSGNSQETQYF. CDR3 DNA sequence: TGTGCCAGCAGTTACTCCGGGAATTCCCAAGAGACCCAGTACTTC.

The chain's CDR3 is CASVLAGGNTGELFF. The CDR3 DNA is TGTGCCAGCGTTCTGGCGGGGGGTAACACCGGGGAGCTGTTTTTT. V and J are TRBV7-8 and TRBJ2-2; 8 bases fit TRBD2. V trimming: 8 bases; J trimming: 2 bases; junction bases outside the gene matches: 7. This CDR3 comprises 15 residues. CDR1 is SGHVS and CDR2 is FQNEAQ in the germline V gene. Complete variable domain (other parts from reference TRBV7-8 and TRBJ2-2): GAGVSQSPRYKVAKRGQDVALRCDPISGHVSLFWYQQALGQGPEFLTYFQNEAQLDKSGLPSDRFFAERPEGSVSTLKIQRTQQEDSAVYLCASVLAGGNTGELFFGEGSRLTVL.

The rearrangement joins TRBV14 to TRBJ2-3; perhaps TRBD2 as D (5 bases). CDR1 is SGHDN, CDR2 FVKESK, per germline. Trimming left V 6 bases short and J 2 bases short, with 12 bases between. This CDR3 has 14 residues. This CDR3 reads CASRQLEATDTQYF. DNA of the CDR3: TGTGCCAGCAGGCAACTAGAGGCCACAGATACGCAGTATTTT.

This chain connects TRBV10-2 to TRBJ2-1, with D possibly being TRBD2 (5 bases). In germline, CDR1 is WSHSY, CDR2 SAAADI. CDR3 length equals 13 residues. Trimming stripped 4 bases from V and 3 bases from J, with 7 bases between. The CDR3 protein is CASSGRGYNEQFF. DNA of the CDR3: TGCGCCAGCAGTGGACGGGGCTACAATGAGCAGTTCTTC.

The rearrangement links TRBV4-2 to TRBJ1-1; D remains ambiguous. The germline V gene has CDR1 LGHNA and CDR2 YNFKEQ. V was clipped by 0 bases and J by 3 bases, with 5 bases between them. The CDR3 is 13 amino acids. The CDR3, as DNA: TGTGCCAGCAGCCAAGATCGAGACACTGAAGCTTTCTTT. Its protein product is CASSQDRDTEAFF.

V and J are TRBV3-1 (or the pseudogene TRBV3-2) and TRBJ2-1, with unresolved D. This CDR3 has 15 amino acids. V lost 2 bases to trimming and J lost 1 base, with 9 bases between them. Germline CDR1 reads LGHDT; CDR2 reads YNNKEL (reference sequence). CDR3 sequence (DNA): TGTGCCAGCAGCCAACAGGTTTTGTCCTACAATGAGCAGTTCTTC. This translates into CASSQQVLSYNEQFF.

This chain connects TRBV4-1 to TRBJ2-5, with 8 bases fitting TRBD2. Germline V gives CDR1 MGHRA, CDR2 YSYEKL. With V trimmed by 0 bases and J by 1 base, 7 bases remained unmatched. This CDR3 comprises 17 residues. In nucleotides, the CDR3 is TGCGCCAGCAGCCAAGACCGGGTAGCGGGGACCCAAGAGACCCAGTACTTC. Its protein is CASSQDRVAGTQETQYF.

CDR3 DNA sequence: TGTGCCAGCAGCTTAGAAGGGAGCAGCACTGAAGCTTTCTTT. It is translated as CASSLEGSSTEAFF. This chain uses TRBV7-2 with TRBJ1-1; D ambiguous. Trimming took off 1 base at V and 4 bases at J, with 10 bases between the two ends. The CDR3 has 14 residues. CDR1 and CDR2 (germline): SGHTA, FQGNSA.

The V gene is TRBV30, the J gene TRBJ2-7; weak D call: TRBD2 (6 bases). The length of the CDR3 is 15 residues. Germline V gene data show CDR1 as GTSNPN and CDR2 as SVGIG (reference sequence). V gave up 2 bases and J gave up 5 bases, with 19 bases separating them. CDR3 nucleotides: TGTGCCTGGAGTCCTCCGGGAACTCCGGGGGACGAGCAGTACTTC. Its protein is CAWSPPGTPGDEQYF.

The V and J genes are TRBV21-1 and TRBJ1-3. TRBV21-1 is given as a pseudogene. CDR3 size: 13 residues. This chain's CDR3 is CASNLSRGNTIYF. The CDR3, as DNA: TGTGCCAGCAACCTTTCCCGGGGAAACACCATATATTTT.

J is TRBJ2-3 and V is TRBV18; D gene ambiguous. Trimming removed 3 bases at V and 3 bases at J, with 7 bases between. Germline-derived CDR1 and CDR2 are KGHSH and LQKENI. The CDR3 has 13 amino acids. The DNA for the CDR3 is TGTGCCAGCTCACCTGCCCAGACAGATACGCAGTATTTT. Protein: CASSPAQTDTQYF. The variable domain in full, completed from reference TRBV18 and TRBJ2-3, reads NAGVMQNPRHLVRRRGQEARLRCSPMKGHSHVYWYRQLPEEGLKFMVYLQKENIIDESGMPKERFSAEFPKEGPSILRIQQVVRGDSAAYFCASSPAQTDTQYFGPGTRLTVL.